Detailed here is one T cell receptor (beta chain). This PCR relied on a set of 60 Vbeta primers and 13 Jbeta primers. This table comes from immunoSEQ multiplex PCR, and its TCRdb copy is limited to in-frame clones, with some not included. This sample has more than 90,000 clones, with 65% to 75% found just once. This record comes from a study of cytomegalovirus exposure and HLA in healthy donors. V shed 1 base and J shed 12 bases, with 10 bases lying between them. Germline-derived CDR1 and CDR2 are SEHNR and FQNEAQ (reference sequence). The CDR3 is 12 amino acids. This receptor was identified in a man aged 25-45 years in good health and CMV-seropositive. The V and J genes are TRBV7-9 and TRBJ2-1; maybe TRBD2 (6 bases). Sample: PBMCs. CDR3 region: CASSLEGRMQFF. DNA of the CDR3: TGTGCCAGCAGCTTAGAGGGGAGGATGCAGTTCTTC.